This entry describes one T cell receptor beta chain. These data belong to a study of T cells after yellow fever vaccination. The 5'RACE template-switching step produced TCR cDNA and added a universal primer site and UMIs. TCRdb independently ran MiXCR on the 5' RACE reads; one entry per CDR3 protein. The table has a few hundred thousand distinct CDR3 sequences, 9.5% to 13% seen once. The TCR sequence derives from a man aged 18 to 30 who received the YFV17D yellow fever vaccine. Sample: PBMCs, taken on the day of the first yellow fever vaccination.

The DNA for the CDR3 is TGTGCCAGCTCCTTTGACAGGGTCGGTGGCTACACCTTC. Protein: CASSFDRVGGYTF. The gene calls are TRBV18 and TRBJ1-2, with TRBD1 matching 7 bases. The CDR3 spans 13 residues. Per germline, CDR1 KGHSH and CDR2 LQKENI. Trimming took 6 bases from V and 7 from J; bases not matched to a gene: 8. Full variable domain (remainder filled in from reference TRBV18 and TRBJ1-2): NAGVMQNPRHLVRRRGQEARLRCSPMKGHSHVYWYRQLPEEGLKFMVYLQKENIIDESGMPKERFSAEFPKEGPSILRIQQVVRGDSAAYFCASSFDRVGGYTFGSGTRLTVV.